This TCR beta chain was documented in a study of OX40 agonist ivuxolimab in advanced cancers. With respect to the entire study: Ivuxolimab, which targeted the costimulatory receptor OX40 (CD134), was an agonistic, fully human IgG2 monoclonal antibody. Of the roughly 51 dose-escalation patients, hepatocellular carcinoma was present in about 20, melanoma in roughly 15, renal cell carcinoma in 9 and head and neck cancer in 9. The paper describes the monotherapy dose-escalation part (N of about 54 patients) of the phase I trial of ivuxolimab. Prior anti-PD-1, anti-PD-L1 or anti-CTLA-4 therapy was permitted, and about two fifths of dose-escalation patients had received checkpoint inhibitors. Intravenous ivuxolimab was administered to patients every 2 weeks at six dose levels: 0.01, 0.1, 0.3, 1.5, 3 and 10 mg/kg. The purpose of peripheral TCRbeta sequencing was to test whether ivuxolimab changed TCR sequence diversity and led to clonal T-cell expansion. The dose-escalation cohort was almost 85% male with a mean age of around 64 years, ranging from roughly 23 to 85. Three dose-escalation patients achieved partial responses, one with hepatocellular carcinoma and two with cutaneous melanoma.

What the authors observed across the whole study: After ivuxolimab, CD8+ T cells had more expanded clones than CD4+ T cells on average. Clonal expansion of both CD4+ and CD8+ blood T cells was observed from baseline to week 6 at doses 0.1 to 3.0 mg/kg. In partial responders in the 0.1-3.0 mg/kg groups, normalized peripheral clonal expansion was found to be among the lowest, especially among CD8+ T cells. Low levels of normalized T-cell clonal expansion were also shown by some nonresponding patients. Which antigens the clonally expanded peripheral T cells were specific for was not determined.

Regarding this clone: It has no known antigen specificity. There are no base qualities to consult, and no much larger clone falls within one base.

Patients with autoimmune disease history or receiving systemic immunosuppression were excluded from the trial. In every dose cohort, peripheral blood was drawn for TCR sequencing at baseline, cycle 4 day 1, and cycle 7 day 1. The samples were drawn from a first-in-human, open-label, multicenter phase I dose-escalation trial of ivuxolimab. Adults with locally advanced or metastatic head and neck squamous cell, hepatocellular, melanoma or renal cell carcinoma were enrolled in the trial. Before TCR sequencing, CD4+ T cells and CD8+ T cells from peripheral blood were sorted into separate populations. Genomic DNA was isolated from the sorted cells so that the TCRbeta CDR3 region could be sequenced. The immunoSEQ Assay was used for sequencing of TCRbeta CDR3 regions. This is the immuneACCESS table as TCRdb keeps it, with only in-frame sequences that have V and J called. A part of the clones is gone; compared with another copy, unresolved V genes explain less than half, and the rest is unexplained. For this sample there are about 82,000 clones; about 85% appear just once. The ten largest clonotypes hold roughly 2.5% of the sample.

Here the sequenced sample was CD4+ or CD8+ T cells sorted from blood, taken in a trial of the OX40 agonist ivuxolimab. This clonotype originated in an adult with an advanced solid tumor such as melanoma, head and neck, liver or kidney cancer.

The nucleotides read TGCGCCAGCAGCTTGGGGGACAGGGAAGATGGCTACACCTTC. It is translated as CASSLGDREDGYTF. Recombination joined TRBV5-1 with TRBJ1-2, and 9 junctional nucleotides match TRBD1. Germline trimming amounts to 0 bases on V and 6 bases on J, with 3 as the count of junction bases outside the gene matches. Including cysteine and phenylalanine, the CDR3 has 14 amino acids. Only the CDR3 portion is preserved as DNA: 42 bases, with reading frame beginning at the first base. The germline V gene provides CDR1 SGHRS and CDR2 YFSETQ.